This TCR beta chain is from a study of T cells in Graves' hyperthyroidism and ophthalmopathy. This clonotype was recorded many times. No antigen is known for it. Pregnant or lactating patients were excluded, as were those with uncontrolled infection or other autoimmune disease. Extraction of PBMCs used roughly 10 ml of fresh peripheral blood. Amplification yielded TCR beta CDR3 regions, with RNA transcripts as the source. TCR CDR3 regions were first amplified by RT-PCR with HTBI primers. TCRdb processed the multiplex PCR reads anew with MiXCR; each CDR3 protein has one entry. The table has under 400,000 distinct CDR3 sequences, approximately 14% seen once. Findings and limits, study-wide: A model of 13 V-J features distinguished ophthalmopathy from stable hyperthyroidism. The model made its ophthalmopathy prediction, and onset followed a median approximately 6 months later.

The source of this sequence is a woman aged 55-75 years with Graves' ophthalmopathy. Material: blood.

The CDR3 protein is CASSGLGQGSEQYF. DNA for the CDR3: TGCGCCAGCAGCGGTTTGGGACAGGGTAGCGAGCAGTACTTC. The chain employs TRBV5-1 and TRBJ2-7; TRBD1 aligns across 9 bases. Per germline, CDR1 SGHRS and CDR2 YFSETQ. V was pared by 4 bases and J by 6 bases, with 8 bases of the junction left unmatched. The CDR3 is 14 amino acids. The complete variable domain, with remaining parts taken from reference TRBV5-1 and TRBJ2-7, reads KAGVTQTPRYLIKTRGQQVTLSCSPISGHRSVSWYQQTPGQGLQFLFEYFSETQRNKGNFPGRFSGRQFSNSRSEMNVSTLELGDSALYLCASSGLGQGSEQYFGPGTRLTVT.